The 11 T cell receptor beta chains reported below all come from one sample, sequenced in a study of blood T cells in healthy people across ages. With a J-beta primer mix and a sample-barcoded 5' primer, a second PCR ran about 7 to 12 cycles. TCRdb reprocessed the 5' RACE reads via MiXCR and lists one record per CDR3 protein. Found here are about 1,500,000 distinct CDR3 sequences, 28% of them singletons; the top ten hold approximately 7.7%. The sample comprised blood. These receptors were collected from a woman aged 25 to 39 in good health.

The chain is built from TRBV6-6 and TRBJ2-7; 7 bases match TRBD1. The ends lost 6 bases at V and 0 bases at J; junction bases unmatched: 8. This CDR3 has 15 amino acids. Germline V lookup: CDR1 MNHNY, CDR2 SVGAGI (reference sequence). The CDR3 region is CASRPRQGSSYEQYF. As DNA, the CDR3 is TGTGCCAGCAGACCCCGACAGGGATCCTCCTACGAGCAGTACTTC.

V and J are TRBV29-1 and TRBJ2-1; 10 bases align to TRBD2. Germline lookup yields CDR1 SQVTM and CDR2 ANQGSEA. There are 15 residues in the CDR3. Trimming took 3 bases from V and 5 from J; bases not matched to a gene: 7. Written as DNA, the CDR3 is TGCAGCGTTGAGCTAGCGGGGGTGGGTCACAATGAGCAGTTCTTC. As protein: CSVELAGVGHNEQFF.

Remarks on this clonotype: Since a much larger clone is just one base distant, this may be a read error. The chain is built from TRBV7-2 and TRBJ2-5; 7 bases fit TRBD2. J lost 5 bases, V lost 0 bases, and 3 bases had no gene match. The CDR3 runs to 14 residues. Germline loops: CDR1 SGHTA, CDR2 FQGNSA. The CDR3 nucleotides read TGTGCCAGCAGCTTAGCCGGGAGGACGGAGACCCAGTACTTC. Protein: CASSLAGRTETQYF. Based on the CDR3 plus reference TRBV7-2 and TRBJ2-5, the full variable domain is GAGVSQSPSNKVTEKGKDVELRCDPISGHTALYWYRQSLGQGLEFLIYFQGNSAPDKSGLPSDRFSAERTGGSVSTLTIQRTQQEDSAVYLCASSLAGRTETQYFGPGTRLLVL.

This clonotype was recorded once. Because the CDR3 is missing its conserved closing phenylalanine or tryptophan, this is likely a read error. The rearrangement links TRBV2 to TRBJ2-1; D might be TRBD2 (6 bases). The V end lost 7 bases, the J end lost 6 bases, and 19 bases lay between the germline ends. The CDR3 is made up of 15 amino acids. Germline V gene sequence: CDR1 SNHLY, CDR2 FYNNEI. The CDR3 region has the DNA TGTGCCAGCATCGATAGTCTAGCCGGGAGCAATGAGCAGTTCGTC. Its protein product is CASIDSLAGSNEQFV.

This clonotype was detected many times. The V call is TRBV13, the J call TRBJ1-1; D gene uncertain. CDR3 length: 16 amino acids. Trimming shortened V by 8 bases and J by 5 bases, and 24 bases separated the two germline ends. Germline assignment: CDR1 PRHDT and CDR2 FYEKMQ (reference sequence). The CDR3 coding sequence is TGTGCCAGCTTAGCCGGGCTCCCCTCGGGAAGAACTGAAGCTTTCTTT. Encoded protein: CASLAGLPSGRTEAFF.

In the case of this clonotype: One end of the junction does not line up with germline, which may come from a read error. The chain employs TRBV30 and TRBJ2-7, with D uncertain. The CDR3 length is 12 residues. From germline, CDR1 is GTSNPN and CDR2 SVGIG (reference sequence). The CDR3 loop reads CAWNSESLERYF. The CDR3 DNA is TGTGCCTGGAACTCGGAGAGTCTCGAGCGGTACTTC. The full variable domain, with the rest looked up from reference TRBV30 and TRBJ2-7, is SQTIHQWPATLVQPVGSPLSLECTVEGTSNPNLYWYRQAAGRGLQLLFYSVGIGQISSEVPQNLSASRPQDRQFILSSKKLLLSDSGFYLCAWNSESLERYFGPGTRLTVT.

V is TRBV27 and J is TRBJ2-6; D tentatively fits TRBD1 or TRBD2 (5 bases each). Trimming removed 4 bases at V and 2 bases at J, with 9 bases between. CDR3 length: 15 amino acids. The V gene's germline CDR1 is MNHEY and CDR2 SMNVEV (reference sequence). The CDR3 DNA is TGTGCCAGCAGTTCCGGGGACGCTGGGGCCAACGTCCTGACTTTC. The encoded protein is CASSSGDAGANVLTF.

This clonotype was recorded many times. In DNA, the CDR3 is TGCAGTGCTAGACGACGGGGTTGGGTCGAGCAGTACTTC. Amino acids: CSARRRGWVEQYF. The V and J genes are TRBV20-1 and TRBJ2-7, with D maybe TRBD2 (5 bases). There are 13 residues in the CDR3. V was pared by 2 bases and J by 6 bases, with 14 bases between. Germline CDR1 DFQATT, CDR2 SNEGSKA (reference sequence).

CDR3: CASSVGVSGEQFF. CDR3 sequence (DNA): TGTGCCAGCAGCGTAGGTGTCTCGGGGGAGCAGTTCTTC. The genes are TRBV9 and TRBJ2-1, with D possibly being TRBD2 (5 bases). The CDR3 spans 13 residues. V lost 0 bases and J 10 bases, leaving 11 bases between the germline ends. Germline V gene data show CDR1 as SGDLS and CDR2 as YYNGEE.

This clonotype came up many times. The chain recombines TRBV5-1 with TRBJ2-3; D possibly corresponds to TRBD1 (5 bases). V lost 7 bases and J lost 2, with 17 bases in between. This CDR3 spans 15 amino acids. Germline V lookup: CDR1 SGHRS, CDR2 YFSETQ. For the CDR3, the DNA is TGCGCCAGCGCCCCGCTCCAGGGTTTCACAGATACGCAGTATTTT. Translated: CASAPLQGFTDTQYF.

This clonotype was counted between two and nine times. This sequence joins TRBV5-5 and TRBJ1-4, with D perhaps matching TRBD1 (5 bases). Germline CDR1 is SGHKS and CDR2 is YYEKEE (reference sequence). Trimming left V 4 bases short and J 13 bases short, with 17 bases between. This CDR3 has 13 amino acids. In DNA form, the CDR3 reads TGTGCCAGCAGCATAAGGTTCCGGGACGTACTGTTTTTT. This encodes CASSIRFRDVLFF.